This T cell receptor beta chain was observed in a study of blood T cell repertoires in COVID-19. In the authors' workflow: Reference gene primers were amplified, and this amplification served to estimate nucleated cell counts. Profiled with immunoSEQ multiplex PCR; TCRdb holds only in-frame clones, not every one. V and J calls and clone size are copied from that table; D and trimming were computed from the DNA. The data hold approximately 440,000 clones, with about nine tenths observed a single time. Clinical history as reported by participants underpinned cohort assignment. V shed 2 bases and J 6 bases; nucleotides not matched to a gene: 19. In germline, CDR1 is LGHNA, CDR2 YNFKEQ. The CDR3 is 21 residues long.

The receptor was isolated from a man between 18 and 29 years old who had recovered from COVID-19. V is TRBV4-2 and J is TRBJ2-7, with 16 bases matching TRBD2. The sequencing input was PBMCs or T cells enriched from blood (not recorded which). The CDR3, as DNA: TGTGCCAGCAGCCAATACGCTCCCGGGACTAGCGGGAGGGCTGCTATGAGCGAGCAGTACTTC. This encodes CASSQYAPGTSGRAAMSEQYF.